What follows describes a single T cell receptor (beta chain). Antigen unknown. These data originate in a study of T cells in Graves' hyperthyroidism and ophthalmopathy. Study-wide results and caveats: Most clonotypes expanded in the thyroid (above 0.001) were also present in blood.

The germline V gene has CDR1 KGHSH and CDR2 LQKENI. V shed 4 bases and J shed 5 bases, with 14 bases lying between them. This CDR3 has 14 residues. Amplification of TCR beta CDR3 regions used RNA as the template. Carried out on the TCR CDR3, a first-round RT-PCR used the HTBI primer set. TCRdb analysed the multiplex PCR reads with MiXCR anew, one entry per CDR3 protein. The sample shows around 380,000 distinct CDR3 sequences, roughly 13% of them seen only once. Patients aged 18 to 65 had newly diagnosed hyperthyroidism that had lasted under 2 months. V is TRBV18 and J is TRBJ2-5, with D possibly called TRBD1 or TRBD2 (5 bases each). The clonotype comes from a man younger than 45 with Graves' hyperthyroidism that later progressed to Graves' ophthalmopathy. The sample comprised blood. CDR3 protein: CASSRITGTETQYF. The CDR3 DNA is TGTGCCAGCTCACGGATCACGGGGACGGAGACCCAGTACTTC. The variable domain in full, completed from reference TRBV18 and TRBJ2-5, reads NAGVMQNPRHLVRRRGQEARLRCSPMKGHSHVYWYRQLPEEGLKFMVYLQKENIIDESGMPKERFSAEFPKEGPSILRIQQVVRGDSAAYFCASSRITGTETQYFGPGTRLLVL.